The 23 T cell receptor beta chains given below trace back to one sample, sequenced in a study of blood T cell repertoires in COVID-19. TCRdb's table, derived via immunoSEQ multiplex PCR, lists solely in-frame clones and lacks some. The profile shows about 390,000 clones, around nine tenths of them singletons. Specimen: PBMCs or T cells enriched from blood (not recorded which). The receptors originated from a woman between 45 and 65 years old who had recovered from COVID-19.

The J gene is TRBJ2-7, the V gene TRBV27; 11 bases agree with TRBD1. Per germline, CDR1 MNHEY and CDR2 SMNVEV (reference sequence). J gave up 3 bases and V 5 bases, and 6 bases lay outside the gene matches. The CDR3 has 15 amino acids. The CDR3 loop reads CASSPGQGAFYEQYF. The CDR3 DNA reads TGTGCCAGCAGTCCCGGACAGGGGGCGTTCTACGAGCAGTACTTC.

The chain has TRBV28 and TRBJ1-2, with TRBD1 matching over 8 bases. Germline V gene sequence: CDR1 MDHEN, CDR2 SYDVKM. The CDR3 sequence is 12 residues long. J gave up 8 bases and V 6 bases, and 5 bases lay outside the gene matches. CDR3 bases: TGTGCCAGCAGCCAGGGGGCTCGCGGCTACACCTTC. As protein: CASSQGARGYTF.

The chain carries TRBV6-5 and TRBJ1-1, with TRBD1 as a possible D gene (5 bases). This CDR3 region has 16 residues. V gave up 2 bases and J gave up 3 bases, with 16 bases separating them. Germline lookup yields CDR1 MNHEY and CDR2 SVGAGI. The CDR3: CASSYRIGVAYTEAFF. The CDR3 bases are TGTGCCAGCAGTTACAGGATAGGGGTCGCGTACACTGAAGCTTTCTTT.

This chain links TRBV14 with TRBJ1-5, with 7 positions matching TRBD1. CDR1 and CDR2 (germline): SGHDN, FVKESK. With V trimmed by 4 bases and J by 6 bases, 3 bases remained unmatched. This CDR3 spans 13 amino acids. The CDR3 bases are TGTGCCAGCAGCCCATGGACAGGTCAGCCCCAGCATTTT. It is translated as CASSPWTGQPQHF.

The chain joins TRBV28 to TRBJ1-1, with D uncertain. Trimming removed 3 bases from V and 3 bases from J, with 11 bases in between. The CDR3 totals 14 residues. Per germline, CDR1 MDHEN and CDR2 SYDVKM. CDR3 in amino acids: CASSFIPRDTEAFF. CDR3 coding DNA: TGTGCCAGCAGTTTCATCCCGCGGGACACTGAAGCTTTCTTT.

The chain employs TRBV28 and TRBJ1-1; D is ambiguous. The CDR3 sequence is 12 residues long. Trimming stripped 6 bases from V and 0 bases from J, with 5 bases between. Germline assignment: CDR1 MDHEN and CDR2 SYDVKM. The CDR3 DNA reads TGTGCCAGCAGGACTATGAACACTGAAGCTTTCTTT. This gives the protein CASRTMNTEAFF.

The chain combines TRBV7-2 with TRBJ2-1; no clear D gene. Germline V CDR1 and CDR2: SGHTA, FQGNSA. The CDR3 sequence is 12 residues long. V was shortened by 4 bases and J by 4 bases, with 5 bases between the two germline ends. The DNA of the CDR3 is TGTGCCAGCAGCTCTTTTTACAATGAGCAGTTCTTC. Its translation is CASSSFYNEQFF.

The J gene is TRBJ1-6, the V gene TRBV3-1 (or the pseudogene TRBV3-2), with no clear D. CDR3 length equals 14 residues. Trimming shortened V by 4 bases and J by 3 bases, and 7 bases separated the two germline ends. Germline V gives CDR1 LGHDT, CDR2 YNNKEL (reference sequence). This CDR3 reads CASSPRGYNSPLHF. The CDR3, as DNA: TGTGCCAGCAGCCCACGGGGCTATAATTCACCCCTCCACTTT.

The genes are TRBV4-2 and TRBJ1-2, with a weak D call TRBD1 (6 bases). V shed 2 bases and J shed 0 bases, with 13 bases lying between them. CDR3 length equals 16 residues. The germline CDR1 and CDR2 sequences are LGHNA and YNFKEQ. The CDR3 coding sequence is TGTGCCAGCAGCCAATCGGGGACACCATCTAACTATGGCTACACCTTC. It codes for CASSQSGTPSNYGYTF.

The chain couples TRBV5-1 to TRBJ2-5, with 9 nucleotides matching TRBD2. V shed 5 bases, J shed 4 bases, and the junction held 0 bases outside the gene matches. The CDR3 sequence is 12 residues long. The germline V gene encodes CDR1 SGHRS and CDR2 YFSETQ. The DNA of the CDR3 is TGCGCCAGCAGTAGCGGGGGAGAGACCCAGTACTTC. Amino acid sequence: CASSSGGETQYF.

This sequence joins TRBV5-1 and TRBJ1-2; weak D call: TRBD1 (6 bases). This CDR3 comprises 14 residues. Trimming took off 4 bases at V and 3 bases at J, with 13 bases between the two ends. CDR1 is SGHRS and CDR2 is YFSETQ in the germline V gene. CDR3 sequence reads: CASSVGAGDYGYTF. CDR3 DNA sequence: TGCGCCAGCAGCGTGGGGGCAGGGGACTATGGCTACACCTTC.

The chain uses TRBV16 and TRBJ1-2; D gene ambiguous. Trimming took off 3 bases at V and 4 bases at J, with 9 bases between the two ends. The CDR3 runs 13 residues. Germline CDR1 and CDR2: KGHSY and FQNENV. The DNA for the CDR3 is TGTGCCAGCAGCCATGACCGGGGCTATGGCTACACCTTC. This translates into CASSHDRGYGYTF.

The J gene is TRBJ2-5, the V gene TRBV24-1; perhaps TRBD2 as D (6 bases). The CDR3 sequence is 12 residues long. V was cut by 5 bases and J by 7 bases, with 10 bases left in between. CDR1 is KGHDR and CDR2 is SFDVKD in the germline V gene. CDR3 nucleotide sequence: TGTGCCACCAGTGCGGGGGTTGGGACCCAGTACTTC. Encoded protein: CATSAGVGTQYF.

The chain is built from TRBV19 and TRBJ1-3; 8 bases fit TRBD1. Germline values: CDR1 LNHDA, CDR2 SQIVND (reference sequence). This CDR3 has 15 amino acids. V lost 4 bases and J lost 3; bases outside the gene matches: 5. The chain's CDR3 is CASSTWTGSGNTIYF. The CDR3, as DNA: TGTGCCAGTAGTACCTGGACAGGGAGTGGAAACACCATATATTTT. Complete variable domain (other parts from reference TRBV19 and TRBJ1-3): DGGITQSPKYLFRKEGQNVTLSCEQNLNHDAMYWYRQDPGQGLRLIYYSQIVNDFQKGDIAEGYSVSREKKESFPLTVTSAQKNPTAFYLCASSTWTGSGNTIYFGEGSWLTVV.

The sample holds one count of this clone. V usage is TRBV28 and J usage is TRBJ1-1; 8 nucleotides align to TRBD1. The V gene end was trimmed by 2 bases and the J gene end by 9 bases; junction bases not matched to a gene: 11. Germline values: CDR1 MDHEN, CDR2 SYDVKM. The CDR3 totals 15 residues. The CDR3 protein is CASSLPLTGVRKAFF. The CDR3 nucleotides are TGTGCCAGCAGTTTACCCTTGACAGGGGTCCGCAAAGCTTTCTTT.

The chain employs TRBV30 and TRBJ1-5; D is unresolved. In germline, CDR1 is GTSNPN, CDR2 SVGIG (reference sequence). Between the trimmed V and J ends, which lost 0 bases and 7 bases, there was a span of 10 bases. The CDR3 runs to 13 residues. The CDR3 region has the DNA TGTGCCTGGAGTGTACTATTAGGACAGCCCCAGCATTTT. Its protein product is CAWSVLLGQPQHF.

This chain connects TRBV2 to TRBJ1-5, with D maybe TRBD1 (5 bases). The V end was cut by 7 bases, the J end by 8 bases, with 12 bases between. This CDR3 comprises 12 residues. The germline V gene encodes CDR1 SNHLY and CDR2 FYNNEI. CDR3 loop: CASTGGEKPQHF. The CDR3 coding sequence is TGTGCCAGCACCGGAGGGGAGAAGCCCCAGCATTTT.

This chain uses TRBV28 with TRBJ1-2; TRBD1 matches 9 bases. In germline, CDR1 is MDHEN, CDR2 SYDVKM. V shed 6 bases, J shed 8 bases, and the junction held 10 bases outside the gene matches. The CDR3 length is 14 residues. CDR3 sequence reads: CASSGQGLIDGYTF. The CDR3 nucleotides are TGTGCCAGCAGCGGACAGGGGCTGATCGACGGCTACACCTTC.

The V and J genes are TRBV7-2 and TRBJ2-7, with 9 bases lining up with TRBD2. The CDR3 length is 16 residues. The germline V gene has CDR1 SGHTA and CDR2 FQGNSA. Trimming removed 4 bases from V and 0 bases from J; junction bases left unmatched: 7. DNA for the CDR3: TGTGCCAGCAGCTCCCCTCTAGCGGGGCTCTCCTACGAGCAGTACTTC. Residues: CASSSPLAGLSYEQYF.

The genes are TRBV9 and TRBJ1-4; TRBD1 aligns across 10 bases. Germline CDR1 reads SGDLS; CDR2 reads YYNGEE. This CDR3 has 16 amino acids. V lost 2 bases to trimming and J lost 9 bases; unmatched junction nucleotides: 10. The CDR3 sequence: CASSVGSGQGFKKLFF. The CDR3 DNA reads TGTGCCAGCAGCGTTGGGTCGGGACAGGGGTTTAAAAAACTGTTTTTT. Based on the CDR3 plus reference TRBV9 and TRBJ1-4, the full variable domain is DSGVTQTPKHLITATGQRVTLRCSPRSGDLSVYWYQQSLDQGLQFLIQYYNGEERAKGNILERFSAQQFPDLHSELNLSSLELGDSALYFCASSVGSGQGFKKLFFGSGTQLSVL.

The chain combines TRBV28 with TRBJ2-2; D is uncertain. The CDR3 is 15 residues long. Between the trimmed V and J ends, which lost 3 bases and 6 bases, there was a span of 14 bases. CDR1 and CDR2 (germline): MDHEN, SYDVKM. The CDR3 DNA follows: TGTGCCAGCAGTTTCGAGCGTCTGAATGCCGGGGAGCTGTTTTTT. It codes for CASSFERLNAGELFF.

This clone was seen once. The chain carries TRBV11-3 and TRBJ2-2, with D perhaps TRBD2 (7 bases). The ends were cut back, 6 bases at V and 0 bases at J, with 17 bases in the middle. CDR1 is SGHNT, CDR2 YENEEA, per germline. The CDR3 spans 17 residues. The CDR3, as DNA: TGTGCCAGCAGTCCCCTACGCGGGGGCCCGAACACCGGGGAGCTGTTTTTT. It codes for CASSPLRGGPNTGELFF.

The CDR3 reads CASRSGLNYGYTF. In DNA form, the CDR3 reads TGTGCCAGCAGGTCAGGGCTTAACTATGGCTACACCTTC. V and J are TRBV6-5 and TRBJ1-2; D perhaps matches TRBD1 (5 bases). The germline V gene has CDR1 MNHEY and CDR2 SVGAGI. V was trimmed by 6 bases and J by 1 base, leaving 9 bases between them. CDR3 length equals 13 residues.